This T cell receptor (beta chain) was recovered during a study of T cells in Graves' hyperthyroidism and ophthalmopathy. V lost 0 bases and J lost 1; bases outside the gene matches: 5. CDR1 and CDR2 from the germline V gene are GTSNPN and SVGIG (reference sequence). The CDR3 is made up of 15 amino acids. Amplified TCR beta CDR3 regions came from RNA transcripts. First-round RT-PCR with HTBI primers amplified the TCR CDR3 region. TCRdb used MiXCR to reprocess the multiplex PCR reads, holding one entry per CDR3 protein. The sample records fewer than 350,000 distinct CDR3 sequences, around 19% being singletons. The sample holds many counts of this clonotype.

This sequence was found in a man aged 50 to 59 with Graves' ophthalmopathy. The V call is TRBV30, the J call TRBJ1-1, with 7 nucleotides matching TRBD1. The sample comprised blood. This chain's CDR3 is CAWSVLPGGNTEAFF. In nucleotides, the CDR3 is TGTGCCTGGAGTGTACTCCCAGGGGGGAACACTGAAGCTTTCTTT.